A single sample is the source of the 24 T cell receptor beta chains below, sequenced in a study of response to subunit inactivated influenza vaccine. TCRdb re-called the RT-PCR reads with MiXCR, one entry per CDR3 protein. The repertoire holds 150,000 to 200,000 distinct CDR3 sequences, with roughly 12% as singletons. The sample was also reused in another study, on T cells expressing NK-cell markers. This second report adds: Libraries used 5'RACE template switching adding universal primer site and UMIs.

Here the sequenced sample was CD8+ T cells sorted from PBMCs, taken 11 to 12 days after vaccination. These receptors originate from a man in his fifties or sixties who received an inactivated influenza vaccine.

The CDR3 region has the DNA TGTGCCAGCAGCCTAGGCCCTTCACCCCTCCACTTT. Translated, it gives CASSLGPSPLHF. The chain couples TRBV9 to TRBJ1-6; D unclear. The CDR3 is 12 amino acids. Between the trimmed V and J ends, which lost 4 bases and 9 bases, there was a span of 8 bases. CDR1 and CDR2 from the germline V gene are SGDLS and YYNGEE. The full variable domain, its missing parts supplied by reference TRBV9 and TRBJ1-6, is DSGVTQTPKHLITATGQRVTLRCSPRSGDLSVYWYQQSLDQGLQFLIQYYNGEERAKGNILERFSAQQFPDLHSELNLSSLELGDSALYFCASSLGPSPLHFGNGTRLTVT.

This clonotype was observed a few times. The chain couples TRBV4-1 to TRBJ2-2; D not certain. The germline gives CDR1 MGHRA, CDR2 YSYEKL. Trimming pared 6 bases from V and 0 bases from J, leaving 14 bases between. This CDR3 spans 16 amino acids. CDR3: CASSRAAGPNTGELFF. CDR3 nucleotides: TGCGCCAGCAGTAGGGCGGCAGGACCGAACACCGGGGAGCTGTTTTTT.

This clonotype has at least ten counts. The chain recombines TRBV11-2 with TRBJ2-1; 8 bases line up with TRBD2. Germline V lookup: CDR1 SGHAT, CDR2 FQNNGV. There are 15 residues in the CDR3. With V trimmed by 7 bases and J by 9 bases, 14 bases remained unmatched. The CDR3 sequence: CASTRASGGAGEQFF. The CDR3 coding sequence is TGTGCCAGCACCCGTGCGTCGGGGGGGGCCGGTGAGCAGTTCTTC. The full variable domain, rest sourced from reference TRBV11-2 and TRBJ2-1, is EAGVAQSPRYKIIEKRQSVAFWCNPISGHATLYWYQQILGQGPKLLIQFQNNGVVDDSQLPKDRFSAERLKGVDSTLKIQPAKLEDSAVYLCASTRASGGAGEQFFGPGTRLTVL.

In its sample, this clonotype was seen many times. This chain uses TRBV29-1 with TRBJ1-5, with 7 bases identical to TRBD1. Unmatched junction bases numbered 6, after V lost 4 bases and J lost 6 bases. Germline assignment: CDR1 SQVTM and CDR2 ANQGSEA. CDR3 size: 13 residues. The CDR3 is CSVGPGGSQPQHF. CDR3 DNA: TGCAGCGTTGGGCCAGGGGGGAGTCAGCCCCAGCATTTT. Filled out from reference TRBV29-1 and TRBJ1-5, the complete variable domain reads SAVISQKPSRDICQRGTSLTIQCQVDSQVTMMFWYRQQPGQSLTLIATANQGSEATYESGFVIDKFPISRPNLTFSTLTVSNMSPEDSSIYLCSVGPGGSQPQHFGDGTRLSIL.

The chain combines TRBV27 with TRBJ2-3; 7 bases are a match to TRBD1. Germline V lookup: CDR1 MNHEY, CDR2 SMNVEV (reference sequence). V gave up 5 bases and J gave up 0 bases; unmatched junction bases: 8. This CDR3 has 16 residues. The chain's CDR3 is CASSPEQGSSTDTQYF. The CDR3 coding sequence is TGTGCCAGCAGTCCCGAACAGGGGTCTAGCACAGATACGCAGTATTTT.

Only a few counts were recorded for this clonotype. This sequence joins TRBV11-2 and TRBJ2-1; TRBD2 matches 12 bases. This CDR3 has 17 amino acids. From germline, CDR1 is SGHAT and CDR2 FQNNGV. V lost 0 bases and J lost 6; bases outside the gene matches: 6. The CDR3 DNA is TGTGCCAGCAGCTTAGAACTAGCGGGGGGCCGGGGCAATGAGCAGTTCTTC. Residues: CASSLELAGGRGNEQFF.

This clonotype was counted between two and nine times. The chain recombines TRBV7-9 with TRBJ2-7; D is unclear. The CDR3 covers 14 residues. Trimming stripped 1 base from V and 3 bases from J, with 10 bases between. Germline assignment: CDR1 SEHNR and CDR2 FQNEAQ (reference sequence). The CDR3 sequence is CASSLEGSNYEQYF. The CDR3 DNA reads TGTGCCAGCAGCTTAGAAGGCAGTAACTACGAGCAGTACTTC.

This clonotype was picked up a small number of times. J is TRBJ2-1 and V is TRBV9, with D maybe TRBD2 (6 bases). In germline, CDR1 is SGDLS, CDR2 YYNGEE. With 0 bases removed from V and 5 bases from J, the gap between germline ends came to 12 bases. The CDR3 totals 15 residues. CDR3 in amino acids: CASSVELAPNNEQFF. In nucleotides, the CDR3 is TGTGCCAGCAGCGTAGAACTAGCCCCTAACAATGAGCAGTTCTTC.

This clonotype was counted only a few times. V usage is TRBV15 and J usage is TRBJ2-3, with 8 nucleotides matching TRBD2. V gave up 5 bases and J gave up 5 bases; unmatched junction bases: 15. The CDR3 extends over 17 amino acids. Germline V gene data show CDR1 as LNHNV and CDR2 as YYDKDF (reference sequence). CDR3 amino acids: CATSGIPGTSSGDTQYF. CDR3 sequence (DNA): TGTGCCACCAGCGGCATACCCGGGACTAGTTCCGGAGATACGCAGTATTTT.

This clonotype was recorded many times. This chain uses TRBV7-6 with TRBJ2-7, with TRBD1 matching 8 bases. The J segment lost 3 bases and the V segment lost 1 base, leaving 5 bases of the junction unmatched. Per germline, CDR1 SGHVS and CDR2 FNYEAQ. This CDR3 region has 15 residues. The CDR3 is CASSLGAGGNYEQYF. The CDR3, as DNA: TGTGCCAGCAGCTTAGGAGCAGGGGGCAACTACGAGCAGTACTTC.

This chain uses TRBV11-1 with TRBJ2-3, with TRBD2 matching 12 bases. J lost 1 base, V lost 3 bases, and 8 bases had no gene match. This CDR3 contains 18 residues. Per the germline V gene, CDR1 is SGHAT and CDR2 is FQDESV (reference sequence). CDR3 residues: CASSLASGRAEGTDTQYF. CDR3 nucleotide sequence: TGTGCCAGCAGCTTGGCTAGCGGGAGGGCCGAAGGCACAGATACGCAGTATTTT.

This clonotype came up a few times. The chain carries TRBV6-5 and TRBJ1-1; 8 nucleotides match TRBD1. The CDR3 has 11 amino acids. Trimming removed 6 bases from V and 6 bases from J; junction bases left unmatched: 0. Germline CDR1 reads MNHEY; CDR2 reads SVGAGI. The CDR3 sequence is CASRQGAEAFF. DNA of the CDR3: TGTGCCAGCAGACAGGGGGCTGAAGCTTTCTTT.

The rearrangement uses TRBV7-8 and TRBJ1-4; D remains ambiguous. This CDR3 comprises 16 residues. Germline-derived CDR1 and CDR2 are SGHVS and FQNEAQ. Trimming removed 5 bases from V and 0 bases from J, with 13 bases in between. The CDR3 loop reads CASSIIQIPTNEKLFF. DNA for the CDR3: TGTGCCAGCAGCATAATCCAGATTCCAACTAATGAAAAACTGTTTTTT.

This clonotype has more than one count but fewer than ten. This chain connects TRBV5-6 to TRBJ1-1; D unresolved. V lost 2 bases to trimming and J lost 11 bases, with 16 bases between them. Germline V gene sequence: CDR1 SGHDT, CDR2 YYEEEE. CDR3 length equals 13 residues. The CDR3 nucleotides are TGTGCCAGCAGCTTAGGGTCATCGGAAGATGCTTTCTTT. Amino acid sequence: CASSLGSSEDAFF.

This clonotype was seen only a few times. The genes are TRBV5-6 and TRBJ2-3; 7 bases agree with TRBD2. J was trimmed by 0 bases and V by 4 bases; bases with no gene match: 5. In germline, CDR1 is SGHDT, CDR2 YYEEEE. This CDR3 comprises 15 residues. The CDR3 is CASSTSETSTDTQYF. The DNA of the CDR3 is TGTGCCAGCAGCACTAGCGAAACTAGCACAGATACGCAGTATTTT.

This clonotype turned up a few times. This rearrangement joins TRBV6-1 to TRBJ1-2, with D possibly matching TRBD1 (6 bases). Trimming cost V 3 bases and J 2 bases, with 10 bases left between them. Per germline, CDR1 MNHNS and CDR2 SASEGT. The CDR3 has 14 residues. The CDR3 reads CASSEGGPNYGYTF. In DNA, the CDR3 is TGTGCCAGCAGTGAGGGGGGGCCCAACTATGGCTACACCTTC.

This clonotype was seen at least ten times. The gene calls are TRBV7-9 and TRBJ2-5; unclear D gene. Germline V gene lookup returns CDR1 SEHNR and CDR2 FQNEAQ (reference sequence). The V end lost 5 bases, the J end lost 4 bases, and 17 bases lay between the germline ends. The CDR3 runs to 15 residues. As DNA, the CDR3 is TGTGCCAGCAGCCCCCCCCCGGGCCAGAGAGAGACCCAGTACTTC. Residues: CASSPPPGQRETQYF.

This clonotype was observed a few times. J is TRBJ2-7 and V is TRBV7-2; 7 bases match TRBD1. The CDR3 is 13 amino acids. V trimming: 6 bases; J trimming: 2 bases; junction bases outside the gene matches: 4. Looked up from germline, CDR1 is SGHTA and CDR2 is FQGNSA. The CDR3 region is CASSWDSAYEQYF. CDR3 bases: TGTGCCAGCAGTTGGGACAGCGCCTACGAGCAGTACTTC.

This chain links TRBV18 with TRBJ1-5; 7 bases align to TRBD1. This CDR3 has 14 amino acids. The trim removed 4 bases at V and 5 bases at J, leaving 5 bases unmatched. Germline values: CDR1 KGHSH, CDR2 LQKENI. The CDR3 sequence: CASSLRDSDQPQHF. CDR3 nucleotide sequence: TGTGCCAGCTCACTCCGGGACAGTGATCAGCCCCAGCATTTT.

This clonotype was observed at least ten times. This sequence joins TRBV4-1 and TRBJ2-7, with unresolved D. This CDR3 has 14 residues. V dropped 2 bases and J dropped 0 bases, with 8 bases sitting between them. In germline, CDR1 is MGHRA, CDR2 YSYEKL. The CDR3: CASSQSPSSYEQYF. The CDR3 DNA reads TGCGCCAGCAGCCAATCTCCGAGCTCCTACGAGCAGTACTTC.

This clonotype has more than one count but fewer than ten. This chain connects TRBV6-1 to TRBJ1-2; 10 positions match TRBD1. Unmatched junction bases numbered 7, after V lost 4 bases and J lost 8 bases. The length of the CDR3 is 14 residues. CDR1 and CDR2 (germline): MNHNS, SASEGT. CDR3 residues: CASSATMTGGGYTF. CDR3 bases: TGTGCCAGCAGTGCTACGATGACAGGGGGCGGCTACACCTTC.

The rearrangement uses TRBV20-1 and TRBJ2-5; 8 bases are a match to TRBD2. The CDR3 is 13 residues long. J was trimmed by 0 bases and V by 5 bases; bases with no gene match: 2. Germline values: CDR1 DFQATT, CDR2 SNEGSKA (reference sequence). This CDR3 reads CSARLAHQETQYF. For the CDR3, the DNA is TGCAGTGCTCGACTAGCGCACCAAGAGACCCAGTACTTC.

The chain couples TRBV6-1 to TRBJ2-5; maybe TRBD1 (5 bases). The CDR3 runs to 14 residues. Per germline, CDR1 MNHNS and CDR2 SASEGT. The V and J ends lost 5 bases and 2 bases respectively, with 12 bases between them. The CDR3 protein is CASSPFREQETQYF. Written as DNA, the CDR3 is TGTGCCAGCAGTCCCTTCAGGGAACAAGAGACCCAGTACTTC.

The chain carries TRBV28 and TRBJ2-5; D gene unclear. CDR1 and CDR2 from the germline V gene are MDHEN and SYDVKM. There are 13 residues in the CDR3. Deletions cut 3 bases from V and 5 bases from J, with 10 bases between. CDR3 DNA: TGTGCCAGCAGTTTGGGGAACTGGGAGACCCAGTACTTC. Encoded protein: CASSLGNWETQYF. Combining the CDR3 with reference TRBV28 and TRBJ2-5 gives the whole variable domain DVKVTQSSRYLVKRTGEKVFLECVQDMDHENMFWYRQDPGLGLRLIYFSYDVKMKEKGDIPEGYSVSREKKERFSLILESASTNQTSMYLCASSLGNWETQYFGPGTRLLVL.